Below, 32 T cell receptor beta chains from the same sample are listed, as sequenced in a study of blood T cell repertoires in COVID-19. Sequencing used immunoSEQ multiplex PCR; TCRdb keeps in-frame clones, though not all of them. The repertoire has under 110,000 clones, 80% to 90% of them found once; the top ten carry 9.5% to 13%. The sequenced material came from peripheral blood. The receptors originated from a woman in her thirties with acute or convalescent COVID-19.

The rearrangement links TRBV19 to TRBJ2-7; tentative D call: TRBD1 (7 bases). V dropped 5 bases and J dropped 3 bases, with 11 bases sitting between them. Germline values: CDR1 LNHDA, CDR2 SQIVND (reference sequence). The length of the CDR3 is 13 residues. The CDR3 region is CASSAGQYYEQYF. The CDR3, as DNA: TGTGCCAGTAGTGCGGGACAGTACTACGAGCAGTACTTC. The full variable domain, in which reference TRBV19 and TRBJ2-7 provide the parts outside the CDR3, is DGGITQSPKYLFRKEGQNVTLSCEQNLNHDAMYWYRQDPGQGLRLIYYSQIVNDFQKGDIAEGYSVSREKKESFPLTVTSAQKNPTAFYLCASSAGQYYEQYFGPGTRLTVT.

This chain connects TRBV28 to TRBJ1-2; 11 nucleotides line up with TRBD1. Germline CDR1 and CDR2: MDHEN and SYDVKM. V lost 10 bases to trimming and J lost 5 bases; unmatched junction nucleotides: 9. This CDR3 contains 14 residues. The CDR3 reads CATSGTGGRYGYTF. The CDR3 bases are TGTGCCACATCCGGGACAGGGGGGAGATATGGCTACACCTTC.

This CDR3 is CASVGPQGPTDTQYF. CDR3 sequence (DNA): TGTGCCAGCGTCGGCCCGCAGGGCCCCACAGATACGCAGTATTTT. V gene TRBV2 combines with J gene TRBJ2-3; D possibly corresponds to TRBD1 (5 bases). The V end lost 8 bases, the J end lost 2 bases, and 17 bases lay between the germline ends. This CDR3 region has 15 residues. Germline V gives CDR1 SNHLY, CDR2 FYNNEI.

J is TRBJ2-2 and V is TRBV10-2; no firm D call. Germline loops: CDR1 WSHSY, CDR2 SAAADI. The CDR3 totals 13 residues. V was shortened by 6 bases and J by 1 base, with 6 bases between the two germline ends. This CDR3 reads CASSTRNTGELFF. The CDR3 coding sequence is TGCGCCAGCAGCACACGGAACACCGGGGAGCTGTTTTTT.

This chain joins TRBV7-9 and TRBJ1-1; D is unclear. Trimming pared 2 bases from V and 2 bases from J, leaving 9 bases between. The CDR3 is 14 residues long. Germline CDR1 SEHNR, CDR2 FQNEAQ (reference sequence). The CDR3 DNA is TGTGCCAGCAGCTTAAACAAGATTAACACTGAAGCTTTCTTT. The encoded protein is CASSLNKINTEAFF.

V is TRBV3-1 (or the pseudogene TRBV3-2) and J is TRBJ2-1, with D perhaps TRBD1 (6 bases). The ends were cut back, 3 bases at V and 9 bases at J, with 9 bases in the middle. There are 12 residues in the CDR3. The V gene's germline CDR1 is LGHDT and CDR2 YNNKEL (reference sequence). The CDR3 DNA sequence: TGTGCCAGCAGCCACCGAGGGGGTGAGCAGTTCTTC. Translating it yields CASSHRGGEQFF.

This rearrangement joins TRBV23-1 to TRBJ2-2; TRBD1 matches at 7 bases. TRBV23-1 counts as an open reading frame of uncertain function. This CDR3 comprises 15 residues. V lost 8 bases, J lost 4 bases, and 10 bases stayed unmatched. The CDR3 loop is CASGARGLCTGELFF. CDR3 sequence (DNA): TGCGCCAGCGGGGCGAGGGGGCTCTGCACCGGGGAGCTGTTTTTT.

The J gene is TRBJ2-3, the V gene TRBV19; D may be TRBD1 (6 bases). The CDR3 is made up of 13 amino acids. CDR1 LNHDA and CDR2 SQIVND come from the germline V gene (reference sequence). Trimming left V 5 bases short and J 4 bases short, with 10 bases between. In nucleotides, the CDR3 is TGTGCCAGTAGTTTACAGGGCGCAGATACGCAGTATTTT. It specifies CASSLQGADTQYF. Complete variable domain (other parts from reference TRBV19 and TRBJ2-3): DGGITQSPKYLFRKEGQNVTLSCEQNLNHDAMYWYRQDPGQGLRLIYYSQIVNDFQKGDIAEGYSVSREKKESFPLTVTSAQKNPTAFYLCASSLQGADTQYFGPGTRLTVL.

The V call is TRBV15, the J call TRBJ2-3, with unresolved D. V was clipped by 5 bases and J by 4 bases, with 4 bases between them. This CDR3 region has 11 residues. Per the germline V gene, CDR1 is LNHNV and CDR2 is YYDKDF (reference sequence). The CDR3 DNA reads as TGTGCCACCAGCCGCGCAGATACGCAGTATTTT. It yields the protein CATSRADTQYF.

V is TRBV9 and J is TRBJ2-3; 8 bases match TRBD2. The V gene end was trimmed by 2 bases and the J gene end by 4 bases; junction bases not matched to a gene: 3. CDR1 SGDLS and CDR2 YYNGEE come from the germline V gene. The length of the CDR3 is 14 residues. The CDR3 DNA follows: TGTGCCAGCAGCGTTAGCGGGGCGGCAGATACGCAGTATTTT. Translation: CASSVSGAADTQYF.

The rearrangement uses TRBV15 and TRBJ1-4; TRBD1 agrees at 11 bases. The trim removed 4 bases at V and 10 bases at J, leaving 5 bases unmatched. In germline, CDR1 is LNHNV, CDR2 YYDKDF (reference sequence). This CDR3 is built from 14 residues. DNA of the CDR3: TGTGCCACCAGCACCCGGACAGGGGGCGGAAAACTGTTTTTT. This translates into CATSTRTGGGKLFF.

This rearrangement joins TRBV11-2 to TRBJ2-7; TRBD1 matches at 8 bases. Germline trimming cut 4 bases from V and 1 base from J; bases unmatched to any gene: 6. Germline V gene data show CDR1 as SGHAT and CDR2 as FQNNGV. The CDR3 runs to 15 residues. The CDR3 protein is CASSSDNRGSYEQYF. CDR3 nucleotide sequence: TGTGCCAGCAGCTCAGACAACAGGGGGTCCTACGAGCAGTACTTC.

The J gene is TRBJ2-7, the V gene TRBV27; possibly TRBD1 for D (6 bases). V dropped 6 bases and J dropped 3 bases, with 12 bases sitting between them. The CDR3 runs 13 residues. The germline V gene has CDR1 MNHEY and CDR2 SMNVEV (reference sequence). The CDR3 region has the DNA TGTGCCAGCAGCTACCTCAGGGGCTACGAGCAGTACTTC. It encodes CASSYLRGYEQYF.

To note about this clone: Distinct nucleotide sequences in the sample also encode this CDR3. The chain recombines TRBV5-1 with TRBJ2-7; D is ambiguous. This CDR3 contains 11 residues. The V end lost 4 bases, the J end lost 3 bases, and 5 bases lay between the germline ends. Looked up from germline, CDR1 is SGHRS and CDR2 is YFSETQ. CDR3 coding DNA: TGCGCCAGCAGCCTTTACTACGAGCAGTACTTC. Its protein product is CASSLYYEQYF.

The V call is TRBV9, the J call TRBJ2-3; a possible D gene is TRBD2 (6 bases). The CDR3 spans 13 residues. Germline values: CDR1 SGDLS, CDR2 YYNGEE. V was pared by 3 bases and J by 5 bases, with 10 bases between. Here the CDR3 DNA reads TGTGCCAGCAGCGCCGGAGGGGTAGATACGCAGTATTTT. Encoded protein: CASSAGGVDTQYF.

This clone was observed once. The chain joins TRBV7-8 to TRBJ1-1; D possibly corresponds to TRBD1 (5 bases). The germline V and J ends were trimmed by 5 bases and 1 base, with 14 bases remaining between them. The CDR3 spans 15 residues. The germline CDR1 and CDR2 sequences are SGHVS and FQNEAQ. The DNA of the CDR3 is TGTGCCAGCAGCCTGACTGGGGGGGGGAACACTGAAGCTTTCTTT. This translates into CASSLTGGGNTEAFF.

The chain joins TRBV3-1 (or the pseudogene TRBV3-2) to TRBJ1-2; no clear D. V was clipped by 2 bases and J by 4 bases, with 8 bases between them. The germline gives CDR1 LGHDT, CDR2 YNNKEL (reference sequence). This CDR3 spans 13 amino acids. CDR3 in DNA: TGTGCCAGCAGCCAAAATGCGATCTATGGCTACACCTTC. It codes for CASSQNAIYGYTF.

For this clone: The germline gene is not matched at one end of the junction; a read error may be the cause. The chain is built from TRBV7-9 and TRBJ2-7; 12 bases are shared with TRBD2. Germline values: CDR1 SEHNR, CDR2 FQNEAQ (reference sequence). This CDR3 contains 14 residues. CDR3 DNA sequence: TGTGCCAGCAGCTTAGGGACTAGCGGGGTCCCGGCGGACTTC. Its translation is CASSLGTSGVPADF.

The CDR3 loop reads CASSPQGGYNSPLHF. The CDR3 DNA sequence: TGTGCCAGCAGTCCCCAGGGAGGCTATAATTCACCCCTCCACTTT. The chain employs TRBV2 and TRBJ1-6; D is possibly TRBD1 (5 bases). The germline gives CDR1 SNHLY, CDR2 FYNNEI. The ends were cut back, 5 bases at V and 3 bases at J, with 11 bases in the middle. The CDR3 runs to 15 residues.

This clone was seen only once. The rearrangement links TRBV29-1 to TRBJ2-7, with D possibly being TRBD2 (7 bases). This CDR3 is 13 amino acids long. Germline V gives CDR1 SQVTM, CDR2 ANQGSEA. Trimming removed 6 bases from V and 5 bases from J, with 17 bases in between. The CDR3 coding sequence is TGCAGCGTCTTACAGGGAGGGGTTGACGAGCAGTACTTC. It codes for CSVLQGGVDEQYF.

The gene calls are TRBV28 and TRBJ2-2; weak D call: TRBD1 (6 bases). CDR1 and CDR2 (germline): MDHEN, SYDVKM. V was trimmed by 5 bases and J by 0 bases, leaving 13 bases between them. The CDR3 spans 16 residues. The CDR3 region is CASSGGGLANTGELFF. In DNA form, the CDR3 reads TGTGCCAGCAGTGGTGGGGGCCTCGCGAACACCGGGGAGCTGTTTTTT.

This rearrangement joins TRBV7-8 to TRBJ1-4, with D possibly being TRBD1 (5 bases). This CDR3 contains 16 residues. Germline V gene lookup returns CDR1 SGHVS and CDR2 FQNEAQ. V gave up 1 base and J gave up 1 base, with 10 bases separating them. The CDR3 reads CASSLVGGLTNEKLFF. The CDR3 nucleotides are TGTGCCAGCAGCTTAGTGGGGGGTCTAACTAATGAAAAACTGTTTTTT.

The V and J genes are TRBV30 and TRBJ2-7; 10 bases are a match to TRBD1. This CDR3 comprises 13 residues. Unmatched junction bases numbered 2, after V lost 1 base and J lost 5 bases. Germline V gene sequence: CDR1 GTSNPN, CDR2 SVGIG (reference sequence). The CDR3 DNA is TGTGCCTGGAGTGGGGGACAGGGGAACGAGCAGTACTTC. It translates to CAWSGGQGNEQYF.

J is TRBJ1-5 and V is TRBV27; D gene unclear. Trimming took off 4 bases at V and 6 bases at J, with 13 bases between the two ends. The CDR3 contains 14 residues. CDR1 MNHEY and CDR2 SMNVEV come from the germline V gene (reference sequence). CDR3 bases: TGTGCCAGCAGTTCGCTCTCCACCGGTCAGCCCCAGCATTTT. It yields the protein CASSSLSTGQPQHF.

The gene calls are TRBV4-1 and TRBJ1-2, with 9 bases matching TRBD1. Germline V gene lookup returns CDR1 MGHRA and CDR2 YSYEKL. Trimming took 2 bases from V and 7 from J; bases not matched to a gene: 8. CDR3 length: 15 amino acids. CDR3 in DNA: TGCGCCAGCAGCCAAACGAGACAGGGGGATTCTGGCTACACCTTC. It codes for CASSQTRQGDSGYTF.

The chain combines TRBV7-2 with TRBJ1-2; TRBD1 matches at 9 bases. The CDR3 is made up of 13 amino acids. The germline gives CDR1 SGHTA, CDR2 FQGNSA. Germline trimming cut 3 bases from V and 8 bases from J; bases unmatched to any gene: 4. This chain's CDR3 is CASSLRTGVGYTF. The CDR3 bases are TGTGCCAGCAGCTTGAGGACAGGGGTCGGCTACACCTTC.

The chain recombines TRBV29-1 with TRBJ2-5, with D maybe TRBD2 (6 bases). Trimming removed 1 base from V and 5 bases from J, with 8 bases in between. The CDR3 extends over 12 amino acids. From germline, CDR1 is SQVTM and CDR2 ANQGSEA. In nucleotides, the CDR3 is TGCAGCGTTGAAGGGGGGGAGGAGACCCAGTACTTC. Encoded protein: CSVEGGEETQYF.

The chain employs TRBV2 and TRBJ2-2; 7 nucleotides line up with TRBD2. Losses at the gene ends were 5 bases for V and 7 bases for J; bases not matched to a gene: 7. This CDR3 spans 14 amino acids. CDR1 and CDR2 (germline): SNHLY, FYNNEI. The CDR3 DNA sequence: TGTGCCAGCAGTCCCCGGGGGGAGGGCGGGGAGCTGTTTTTT. This gives the protein CASSPRGEGGELFF.

The rearrangement links TRBV5-6 to TRBJ1-2; 9 bases agree with TRBD1. J lost 7 bases, V lost 0 bases, and 7 bases had no gene match. CDR1 is SGHDT, CDR2 YYEEEE, per germline. This CDR3 is 15 amino acids long. The CDR3 here is CASSLEGTGSFGYTF. In DNA form, the CDR3 reads TGTGCCAGCAGCTTGGAGGGGACAGGGAGCTTTGGCTACACCTTC.

V and J are TRBV7-9 and TRBJ1-2, with D possibly matching TRBD1 (6 bases). CDR1 is SEHNR, CDR2 FQNEAQ, per germline (reference sequence). V was shortened by 1 base and J by 8 bases, with 14 bases between the two germline ends. There are 14 residues in the CDR3. CDR3: CASSLGVRGYGYTF. The CDR3 nucleotides read TGTGCCAGCAGCTTAGGAGTCAGGGGATACGGCTACACCTTC.

The genes are TRBV2 and TRBJ1-2; D ambiguous. V was trimmed by 5 bases and J by 5 bases, leaving 6 bases between them. This CDR3 comprises 11 residues. Germline CDR1 SNHLY, CDR2 FYNNEI. DNA for the CDR3: TGTGCCAGCAGTATAATGTATGGCTACACCTTC. Its protein is CASSIMYGYTF.

V usage is TRBV5-4 and J usage is TRBJ2-3, with D maybe TRBD2 (7 bases). The CDR3 totals 18 residues. CDR1 SGHNT and CDR2 YYREEE come from the germline V gene (reference sequence). The germline V and J ends were trimmed by 1 base and 4 bases, with 22 bases remaining between them. CDR3 nucleotides: TGTGCCAGCAGCTTGATGGCAGGGCGGGGGCAGCGGGCAGATACGCAGTATTTT. This gives the protein CASSLMAGRGQRADTQYF.